These T cell receptor beta chains were read from a single sample in a study of cytomegalovirus exposure and HLA in healthy donors. The method was immunoSEQ multiplex PCR; TCRdb's version includes in-frame clones alone and lacks a portion of them. This table has under 150,000 clones, 73% appearing once. The specimen sequenced was PBMCs. All receptors derive from a woman aged 40-49 years in good health and CMV-seronegative. The conserved cysteine and the conserved F or W are not part of the CDR3 here.

V	J	length	CDR3
TRBV6-1	TRBJ2-2	12	ASLDRGNTGELF
TRBV5-6	TRBJ1-2	11	ASSFFGQGGYT
TRBV28	TRBJ1-5	13	ARGQGERSNQPQH
TRBV28	TRBJ2-1	13	ASRLTSGGLREQF
TRBV11-2	TRBJ2-7	13	ASSLGEDTTYEQY
TRBV19	TRBJ1-1	15	ASSMVWAGGASTEAF
TRBV2	TRBJ2-7	12	ASSEAAGSYEQY
TRBV7-6	TRBJ1-2	12	ASSLVAGQAGYT
TRBV20-1	TRBJ1-5	8	SAVRKPQH
TRBV7-9	TRBJ2-1	13	ASSLLTGFRDEQF
TRBV5-1	TRBJ1-2	10	ASSLAGYGYT
TRBV7-3	TRBJ1-2	14	ASSLVSTGDNYGYT
TRBV7-8	TRBJ2-2	13	ASSPSFLDTGELF
TRBV27	TRBJ1-1	12	ASSWGQGATEAF
TRBV2	TRBJ2-7	10	ASSRQSYEQY
TRBV9	TRBJ1-2	13	ASSVAPHRNYGYT
TRBV10-3	TRBJ1-1	11	AINNRAESEAF
TRBV4-2	TRBJ1-2	13	ASSQERTGDYGYT
TRBV15	TRBJ2-3	14	ATSRGDRGSTDTQY
TRBV27	TRBJ2-3	12	ASSPGLITDTQY
TRBV19	TRBJ1-5	11	ASWWGGNQPQH
TRBV4-1	TRBJ2-1	12	ASSQRTRYNEQF
TRBV6-1	TRBJ1-1	12	ASIIGQGGTEAF
TRBV27	TRBJ2-3	18	ASSLSLPLSGQGYTDTQY
TRBV7-6	TRBJ1-1	11	ASSPEVNTEAF
TRBV27	TRBJ1-1	13	ASSLETGGFTEAF
TRBV29-1	TRBJ1-2	12	SVTPLSLIYGYT
TRBV5-1	TRBJ1-4	13	ASSLGTGENEKLF